This T cell receptor beta chain was observed in a study of blood T cells in healthy people across ages. Study-wide points: Fewer expanded clones and more diversity marked long-lived versus aged donors.

There are 15 residues in the CDR3. The V end was cut by 5 bases, the J end by 4 bases, with 20 bases between. Germline V lookup: CDR1 SQVTM, CDR2 ANQGSEA. Samples each had at least 5 micrograms of total RNA extracted. PCR was performed a second time for about 6 to 12 cycles using a sample-barcoded 5' primer and a J-beta primer mix. Each cDNA molecule was tagged by a template-switch adaptor that had 12 random nucleotides. All samples gave at least 2.5 million CDR3-containing paired-end reads. In TCRdb, the 5' RACE reads were re-called with MiXCR into one record per CDR3 protein. The sample records 780,000 or so distinct CDR3 sequences, about 53% being singletons. In the case of this clonotype: Its antigen remains unknown.

This TCR came from a man older than 75 in good health. The material sequenced was blood. The V gene is TRBV29-1, the J gene TRBJ1-2, with D maybe TRBD1 (5 bases). The CDR3 DNA reads TGCAGCGTTTACGGACATAGCCCACTCTCCTATGGCTACACCTTC. This sequence encodes CSVYGHSPLSYGYTF.